A single sample is the source of the 12 T cell receptor beta chains below, sequenced in a study of T cell responses to AZD1222 COVID-19 vaccine. Data came from immunoSEQ multiplex PCR; TCRdb stores just in-frame clones and leaves some out. This sample carries about 160,000 clones, 91% of them seen once, and the ten largest clones take about 4.2%. The sample was peripheral blood, taken on day 0 of AZD1222 vaccination. The receptor source for this set is an adult in good health.

The chain is built from TRBV18 and TRBJ2-3; D possibly matches TRBD1 or TRBD2 (6 bases each). The CDR3 is 16 amino acids. Germline CDR1 and CDR2: KGHSH and LQKENI. V lost 4 bases and J lost 0, with 14 bases in between. The CDR3 spells CASSLRGPSSTDTQYF. In nucleotides, the CDR3 is TGTGCCAGCTCACTTCGGGGGCCTTCTAGCACAGATACGCAGTATTTT.

The chain carries TRBV28 and TRBJ1-4; D unclear. The germline V gene has CDR1 MDHEN and CDR2 SYDVKM. This CDR3 spans 15 amino acids. V lost 1 base and J lost 3, with 9 bases in between. The CDR3 DNA reads as TGTGCCAGCAGTTTATTAGGTACGGCTAATGAAAAACTGTTTTTT. Its translation is CASSLLGTANEKLFF. Complete variable domain (other parts from reference TRBV28 and TRBJ1-4): DVKVTQSSRYLVKRTGEKVFLECVQDMDHENMFWYRQDPGLGLRLIYFSYDVKMKEKGDIPEGYSVSREKKERFSLILESASTNQTSMYLCASSLLGTANEKLFFGSGTQLSVL.

This chain links TRBV4-1 with TRBJ2-7; TRBD2 matches 9 bases. Trimming took 1 base from V and 4 from J; bases not matched to a gene: 5. From germline, CDR1 is MGHRA and CDR2 YSYEKL. This CDR3 comprises 15 residues. The CDR3 bases are TGCGCCAGCAGCCAAGTGAGCGGGAGGTATTACGAGCAGTACTTC. The encoded protein is CASSQVSGRYYEQYF.

The chain is built from TRBV27 and TRBJ1-2; 8 positions agree with TRBD1. Losses at the gene ends were 6 bases for V and 7 bases for J; bases not matched to a gene: 7. Germline V lookup: CDR1 MNHEY, CDR2 SMNVEV (reference sequence). The length of the CDR3 is 13 residues. The CDR3 spells CASSPDRAVGYTF. The CDR3 nucleotides read TGTGCCAGCAGCCCGGACAGGGCGGTTGGCTACACCTTC.

The V gene is TRBV7-2, the J gene TRBJ2-3; the match to TRBD2 covers 10 bases. There are 17 residues in the CDR3. The J segment lost 5 bases and the V segment lost 1 base, leaving 9 bases of the junction unmatched. In germline, CDR1 is SGHTA, CDR2 FQGNSA. CDR3 amino acids: CASSLEASGSYKDTQYF. The CDR3 DNA reads TGTGCCAGCAGCTTAGAGGCTAGCGGGAGCTATAAAGATACGCAGTATTTT.

This rearrangement joins TRBV11-3 to TRBJ2-1; D is uncertain. The ends were cut back, 2 bases at V and 7 bases at J, with 18 bases in the middle. Germline V gives CDR1 SGHNT, CDR2 YENEEA. The CDR3 spans 16 residues. The CDR3 sequence is CASSLFGGAIYNEQFF. The DNA for the CDR3 is TGTGCCAGCAGCTTATTTGGCGGTGCGATTTATAATGAGCAGTTCTTC. Looking up the rest from reference TRBV11-3 and TRBJ2-1 gives the full variable domain: EAGVVQSPRYKIIEKKQPVAFWCNPISGHNTLYWYLQNLGQGPELLIRYENEEAVDDSQLPKDRFSAERLKGVDSTLKIQPAELGDSAVYLCASSLFGGAIYNEQFFGPGTRLTVL.

The chain uses TRBV28 and TRBJ2-7; a weak D match, TRBD2 (7 bases). Trimming took 6 bases from V and 3 from J, leaving 12 bases between them. The germline CDR1 and CDR2 sequences are MDHEN and SYDVKM. This CDR3 has 13 residues. Here the CDR3 reads CASRKGGVYEQYF. The CDR3 DNA sequence: TGTGCCAGCAGGAAGGGGGGGGTCTACGAGCAGTACTTC.

The chain uses TRBV28 and TRBJ1-1; a possible D gene is TRBD1 (6 bases). The ends were cut back, 7 bases at V and 2 bases at J, with 17 bases in the middle. Germline V gene data show CDR1 as MDHEN and CDR2 as SYDVKM. This CDR3 contains 15 residues. The CDR3 sequence: CASKVRGGHNTEAFF. In DNA, the CDR3 is TGTGCCAGCAAAGTTAGGGGGGGTCATAACACTGAAGCTTTCTTT.

This chain joins TRBV10-2 and TRBJ2-7; TRBD2 matches 9 bases. Germline CDR1 WSHSY, CDR2 SAAADI. Trimming removed 4 bases from V and 4 bases from J; junction bases left unmatched: 20. The CDR3 sequence is 19 residues long. CDR3 DNA: TGCGCCAGCAGTGGAAGCGGGAGGACTAGCGTCTCCCCCCCTTACGAGCAGTACTTC. It specifies CASSGSGRTSVSPPYEQYF.

V and J are TRBV14 and TRBJ2-1; unclear D gene. The CDR3 runs to 12 residues. Trimming took 4 bases from V and 9 from J, leaving 10 bases between them. CDR1 and CDR2 from the germline V gene are SGHDN and FVKESK. The chain's CDR3 is CASSLTPVEQFF. For the CDR3, the DNA is TGTGCCAGCAGCCTGACACCCGTTGAGCAGTTCTTC. Using reference TRBV14 and TRBJ2-1 for the parts outside the CDR3, the full variable domain is EAGVTQFPSHSVIEKGQTVTLRCDPISGHDNLYWYRRVMGKEIKFLLHFVKESKQDESGMPNNRFLAERTGGTYSTLKVQPAELEDSGVYFCASSLTPVEQFFGPGTRLTVL.

The rearrangement joins TRBV18 to TRBJ2-2, with 8 bases that match TRBD2. Germline CDR1 is KGHSH and CDR2 is LQKENI. This CDR3 is 17 amino acids long. V gave up 1 base and J gave up 1 base; unmatched junction bases: 5. The CDR3 DNA follows: TGTGCCAGCTCACCACGGGCGGGGGGACGGAACACCGGGGAGCTGTTTTTT. Translating gives CASSPRAGGRNTGELFF.

The chain joins TRBV11-2 to TRBJ1-5; D not certain. With 0 bases removed from V and 3 bases from J, the gap between germline ends came to 9 bases. From germline, CDR1 is SGHAT and CDR2 FQNNGV. The CDR3 is 15 amino acids. The CDR3 DNA is TGTGCCAGCAGCTTAGATGGGAAGTCCAATCAGCCCCAGCATTTT. It translates to CASSLDGKSNQPQHF. The full variable domain, its missing parts supplied by reference TRBV11-2 and TRBJ1-5, is EAGVAQSPRYKIIEKRQSVAFWCNPISGHATLYWYQQILGQGPKLLIQFQNNGVVDDSQLPKDRFSAERLKGVDSTLKIQPAKLEDSAVYLCASSLDGKSNQPQHFGDGTRLSIL.